A single sample gave rise to the 13 T cell receptor beta chains below, sequenced in a study of control samples from healthy donors and cancer patients. This table comes from immunoSEQ multiplex PCR, and its TCRdb copy is limited to in-frame clones, with some not included. The sample lists approximately 90,000 clones, about 88% occurring once. Sequencing was done on a sample of PBMCs. The receptors originated from a man between 65 and 80 years old with lung cancer.

The chain has TRBV2 and TRBJ1-5, with D possibly being TRBD1 (6 bases). The germline V gene encodes CDR1 SNHLY and CDR2 FYNNEI. The CDR3 length is 14 residues. The germline V and J ends were trimmed by 5 bases and 2 bases, with 10 bases remaining between them. The CDR3 DNA reads TGTGCCAGCAGTAGGGAGGGGGGCAATCAGCCCCAGCATTTT. It specifies CASSREGGNQPQHF.

This chain connects TRBV24-1 to TRBJ2-2; D uncertain. V gave up 4 bases and J gave up 1 base, with 3 bases separating them. This CDR3 spans 13 amino acids. Germline CDR1 is KGHDR and CDR2 is SFDVKD. In DNA, the CDR3 is TGTGCCACCAGTGACCAGAACACCGGGGAGCTGTTTTTT. The encoded protein is CATSDQNTGELFF.

This clone occurred once. The chain joins TRBV9 to TRBJ1-3; D ambiguous. The CDR3 consists of 15 residues. From germline, CDR1 is SGDLS and CDR2 YYNGEE. Trimming cost V 0 bases and J 0 bases, with 7 bases left between them. CDR3 sequence (DNA): TGTGCCAGCAGCGTAGACCCGGACTCTGGAAACACCATATATTTT. This encodes CASSVDPDSGNTIYF.

This clone was detected once. The chain carries TRBV29-1 and TRBJ1-1, with 7 bases aligning to TRBD1. Trimming at V came to 6 bases and at J to 9 bases, leaving 28 bases not matched to a gene. This CDR3 region has 18 residues. From germline, CDR1 is SQVTM and CDR2 ANQGSEA. In nucleotides, the CDR3 is TGCAGCGTCTCCGTCCGGACAGGTGCTAGCGCGGCAAAGGGGAAAGCTTTCTTT. As protein: CSVSVRTGASAAKGKAFF.

This rearrangement joins TRBV15 to TRBJ1-6; 8 bases map to TRBD1. Germline CDR1 is LNHNV and CDR2 is YYDKDF (reference sequence). The CDR3 extends over 15 amino acids. The J segment lost 2 bases and the V segment lost 5 bases, leaving 2 bases of the junction unmatched. The DNA of the CDR3 is TGTGCCACCAGCGCACAGGGGGCCTATAATTCACCCCTCCACTTT. Translating it yields CATSAQGAYNSPLHF.

The gene calls are TRBV25-1 and TRBJ2-5, with unresolved D. V lost 8 bases and J lost 1, with 17 bases in between. Germline V lookup: CDR1 MGHDK, CDR2 SYGVNS. The CDR3 is 15 amino acids. For the CDR3, the DNA is TGTGCCAGCCAATCCCTGGTAGAAGTCCAAGAGACCCAGTACTTC. Amino acid sequence: CASQSLVEVQETQYF.

The chain carries TRBV3-1 (or the pseudogene TRBV3-2) and TRBJ1-2, with D possibly matching TRBD1 (5 bases). Trimming shortened V by 0 bases and J by 7 bases, and 12 bases separated the two germline ends. The CDR3 sequence is 14 residues long. CDR1 is LGHDT and CDR2 is YNNKEL in the germline V gene (reference sequence). Here the CDR3 DNA reads TGTGCCAGCAGCCAAGAGTGGCAGGGCTTTGGCTACACCTTC. Translation: CASSQEWQGFGYTF.

V usage is TRBV25-1 and J usage is TRBJ1-2; no firm D call. The length of the CDR3 is 11 residues. CDR1 and CDR2 from the germline V gene are MGHDK and SYGVNS. V shed 1 base and J shed 7 bases, with 4 bases lying between them. CDR3 sequence reads: CASSELGGYTF. The DNA of the CDR3 is TGTGCCAGCAGTGAATTAGGTGGCTACACCTTC.

The chain employs TRBV27 and TRBJ2-1, with D uncertain. V was shortened by 6 bases and J by 3 bases, with 12 bases between the two germline ends. Germline CDR1 reads MNHEY; CDR2 reads SMNVEV (reference sequence). This CDR3 is 14 amino acids long. The CDR3 DNA follows: TGTGCCAGCAGCTCTTCTGGAAGCTACAATGAGCAGTTCTTC. Encoded protein: CASSSSGSYNEQFF.

The CDR3 nucleotides are TGTGCCTGGAGTCTCGGTCCGATGAACACTGAAGCTTTCTTT. This gives the protein CAWSLGPMNTEAFF. The chain uses TRBV30 and TRBJ1-1; D unclear. The CDR3 is made up of 14 amino acids. Deletions cut 2 bases from V and 0 bases from J, with 10 bases between. CDR1 GTSNPN and CDR2 SVGIG come from the germline V gene (reference sequence).

Here the CDR3 reads CARGGQGAVGYGYTF. CDR3 sequence (DNA): TGTGCCAGGGGGGGACAGGGGGCCGTTGGCTATGGCTACACCTTC. V gene TRBV2 combines with J gene TRBJ1-2, with TRBD1 identical over 12 bases. The CDR3 is 15 residues long. Germline CDR1 and CDR2: SNHLY and FYNNEI. Trimming took 9 bases from V and 4 from J; bases not matched to a gene: 9.

The chain uses TRBV6-2 or TRBV6-3 and TRBJ2-3; 8 bases line up with TRBD1. V was clipped by 0 bases and J by 3 bases; unmatched bases: 11. Germline-derived CDR1 and CDR2 are MNHEY and SVGEGT. This CDR3 contains 18 residues. The CDR3 sequence is CASSYSRTGTPDTDTQYF. In DNA, the CDR3 is TGTGCCAGCAGTTACTCCCGGACAGGGACCCCTGATACAGATACGCAGTATTTT.

The V gene is TRBV12-5, the J gene TRBJ2-7; TRBD1 agrees at 8 bases. The ends lost 5 bases at V and 1 base at J; junction bases unmatched: 19. The germline gives CDR1 LGHNT, CDR2 FRNRAP. The CDR3 loop spans 19 amino acids. The CDR3 sequence: CASGTRTGISMGLSYEQYF. As DNA, the CDR3 is TGTGCTAGTGGTACACGGACAGGGATATCCATGGGCCTATCCTACGAGCAGTACTTC.